The 27 T cell receptor beta chains below were found in one sample sequenced in a study of blood T cell repertoires in COVID-19. Data came from immunoSEQ multiplex PCR; TCRdb stores just in-frame clones and leaves some out. Among fewer than 250,000 clones listed, more than 85% were seen once. Material for sequencing was peripheral blood. The receptor set was obtained from a man aged 55 to 70 with COVID-19, enrolled during active disease.

CDR3 in amino acids: CASSLAPRQVNSYEQYF. The CDR3 nucleotides read TGTGCCAGCAGCTTAGCCCCGAGACAGGTTAACTCCTACGAGCAGTACTTC. This rearrangement joins TRBV7-9 to TRBJ2-7, with D maybe TRBD1 (6 bases). The germline CDR1 and CDR2 sequences are SEHNR and FQNEAQ (reference sequence). Trimming cost V 0 bases and J 0 bases, with 15 bases left between them. This CDR3 is built from 17 residues.

The chain links TRBV4-2 to TRBJ1-2; D is ambiguous. The CDR3 consists of 16 residues. The germline gives CDR1 LGHNA, CDR2 YNFKEQ. Trimming left V 0 bases short and J 3 bases short, with 14 bases between. The DNA for the CDR3 is TGTGCCAGCAGCCAAGATTGGTTACAGATAGACTATGGCTACACCTTC. This gives the protein CASSQDWLQIDYGYTF.

The chain employs TRBV29-1 and TRBJ1-1; the D is unclear. Per germline, CDR1 SQVTM and CDR2 ANQGSEA. The V and J ends lost 7 bases and 11 bases respectively, with 14 bases between them. The CDR3 is made up of 10 amino acids. The CDR3 region is CSAGSERAFF. CDR3 coding DNA: TGCAGCGCGGGGTCCGAGAGGGCTTTCTTT.

On this clone itself: The sample carries other DNA sequences with the same CDR3. The chain combines TRBV18 with TRBJ1-5; D call uncertain. Germline lookup yields CDR1 KGHSH and CDR2 LQKENI. V lost 6 bases and J lost 4, with 10 bases in between. The CDR3 totals 13 residues. The CDR3 DNA follows: TGTGCCAGCTCGCCCTTGGAGAATCAGCCCCAGCATTTT. Its protein product is CASSPLENQPQHF.

This clone came up a few times. CDR3 in amino acids: CASSRALGGAGNTIYF. The CDR3, as DNA: TGTGCCAGCTCACGCGCCCTCGGGGGGGCTGGAAACACCATATATTTT. This sequence joins TRBV18 and TRBJ1-3; possible D gene TRBD1, 5 bases. Trimming cost V 4 bases and J 2 bases, with 15 bases left between them. The germline gives CDR1 KGHSH, CDR2 LQKENI. CDR3 length: 16 amino acids.

This rearrangement joins TRBV5-1 to TRBJ2-3, with 10 nucleotides matching TRBD2. This CDR3 is 16 amino acids long. The V gene's germline CDR1 is SGHRS and CDR2 YFSETQ. The V segment lost 0 bases and the J segment 4 bases; nucleotides outside the gene matches: 5. The CDR3 protein is CASSLGSGGASDTQYF. The CDR3 bases are TGCGCCAGCAGCTTGGGAAGCGGGGGGGCCTCAGATACGCAGTATTTT.

A note on this clone: Other DNA sequences of this sample code for an identical CDR3. CDR3: CASSPSGANVLTF. CDR3 nucleotides: TGTGCCAGCAGTCCTTCTGGGGCCAACGTCCTGACTTTC. The V and J genes are TRBV9 and TRBJ2-6; unclear D gene. CDR1 and CDR2 (germline): SGDLS, YYNGEE. V was clipped by 5 bases and J by 1 base, with 4 bases between them. CDR3 size: 13 residues.

The CDR3 DNA sequence: TGTGCCAGCAGCCAATCTAAGGGAGTTGAGCAGTACTTC. Amino acid sequence: CASSQSKGVEQYF. The chain couples TRBV3-1 (or the pseudogene TRBV3-2) to TRBJ2-7; D is perhaps TRBD2 (5 bases). From germline, CDR1 is LGHDT and CDR2 YNNKEL (reference sequence). The CDR3 is 13 amino acids. Deletions cut 2 bases from V and 7 bases from J, with 12 bases between.

The V and J genes are TRBV7-9 and TRBJ2-1; D might be TRBD1 (5 bases). The ends were cut back, 3 bases at V and 7 bases at J, with 10 bases in the middle. The CDR3 covers 13 residues. Germline lookup yields CDR1 SEHNR and CDR2 FQNEAQ (reference sequence). The CDR3 bases are TGTGCCAGCAGCTTTGACAGATGGAATGAGCAGTTCTTC. It specifies CASSFDRWNEQFF.

This clone was counted once. J is TRBJ1-2 and V is TRBV4-2, with a possible D match to TRBD1 (5 bases). V lost 1 base, J lost 6 bases, and 15 bases lay in between. The length of the CDR3 is 15 residues. Looked up from germline, CDR1 is LGHNA and CDR2 is YNFKEQ. Written as DNA, the CDR3 is TGTGCCAGCAGCCAAGGTCACCAGGGCGCGGATGGCTACACCTTC. Translation gives CASSQGHQGADGYTF.

CDR3 nucleotides: TGCAGCGTTGAAGGCGGGGCCGCTGAAGCTTTCTTT. Protein: CSVEGGAAEAFF. This chain uses TRBV29-1 with TRBJ1-1; a weak D match, TRBD1 (5 bases). Germline V gives CDR1 SQVTM, CDR2 ANQGSEA. V lost 1 base and J lost 6, with 9 bases in between. The CDR3 has 12 amino acids.

This sequence joins TRBV28 and TRBJ2-7; D is uncertain. From germline, CDR1 is MDHEN and CDR2 SYDVKM. The CDR3 has 13 amino acids. Trimming left V 2 bases short and J 3 bases short, with 8 bases between. Here the CDR3 DNA reads TGTGCCAGCAGTTTAGAACAGCTCTACGAGCAGTACTTC. It yields the protein CASSLEQLYEQYF.

The sample holds one count of this clone. The chain combines TRBV28 with TRBJ2-3; 10 bases are shared with TRBD1. The CDR3 has 15 residues. V lost 6 bases, J lost 2 bases, and 5 bases stayed unmatched. Germline V gene data show CDR1 as MDHEN and CDR2 as SYDVKM. The CDR3 DNA is TGTGCCAGCAGCCTCGGGACAGGGGACACAGATACGCAGTATTTT. It encodes CASSLGTGDTDTQYF.

The V call is TRBV21-1, the J call TRBJ2-1; TRBD2, the table's D call, was not compared with the DNA. TRBV21-1 is a pseudogene. This CDR3 contains 19 residues. CDR3 nucleotide sequence: TGTGCCAGCAGCAAAACCCCCGTTTCTAGCGGGAGGACTCACAATGAGCAGTTCTTC. Its translation is CASSKTPVSSGRTHNEQFF.

CDR3 nucleotides: TGTGCCAGCAGCTTCCCCGGGCAGCCCCAGCATTTT. Protein product: CASSFPGQPQHF. V gene TRBV5-6 combines with J gene TRBJ1-5; D not certain. CDR3 length: 12 amino acids. The germline V gene has CDR1 SGHDT and CDR2 YYEEEE. V gave up 2 bases and J gave up 7 bases, with 7 bases separating them. The full variable domain, in which reference TRBV5-6 and TRBJ1-5 provide the parts outside the CDR3, is DAGVTQSPTHLIKTRGQQVTLRCSPKSGHDTVSWYQQALGQGPQFIFQYYEEEERQRGNFPDRFSGHQFPNYSSELNVNALLLGDSALYLCASSFPGQPQHFGDGTRLSIL.

V and J are TRBV19 and TRBJ2-1, with TRBD2 matching 11 bases. V dropped 7 bases and J dropped 2; count of bases not matched to a gene: 4. CDR1 and CDR2 from the germline V gene are LNHDA and SQIVND (reference sequence). There are 15 residues in the CDR3. The CDR3 nucleotides read TGTGCCAGTAACCTAGCGGGGGGCCCCTACAATGAGCAGTTCTTC. It encodes CASNLAGGPYNEQFF.

V usage is TRBV6-4 and J usage is TRBJ2-3; D remains unclear. V shed 5 bases and J shed 0 bases, with 6 bases lying between them. The germline CDR1 and CDR2 sequences are MRHNA and SNTAGT. CDR3 length: 13 amino acids. The CDR3 region has the DNA TGTGCCAGCAGTTTACGGAGCACAGATACGCAGTATTTT. As protein: CASSLRSTDTQYF.

Concerning this clone: Other DNA sequences in this sample translate to the same CDR3. J is TRBJ1-5 and V is TRBV4-1; TRBD1 is a possible D gene (5 bases). The CDR3 covers 19 residues. V lost 0 bases, J lost 6 bases, and 24 bases lay in between. From germline, CDR1 is MGHRA and CDR2 YSYEKL. This CDR3 is CASSQDLAGIRRIVQPQHF. The CDR3 DNA reads TGCGCCAGCAGCCAAGATCTTGCAGGGATCCGCCGTATTGTTCAGCCCCAGCATTTT.

The chain recombines TRBV28 with TRBJ2-2; D unclear. Per the germline V gene, CDR1 is MDHEN and CDR2 is SYDVKM. Trimming pared 3 bases from V and 2 bases from J, leaving 10 bases between. This CDR3 is built from 15 residues. The CDR3: CASSFPTANTGELFF. The CDR3 DNA sequence: TGTGCCAGCAGTTTTCCAACAGCCAACACCGGGGAGCTGTTTTTT.

The rearrangement links TRBV18 to TRBJ2-7, with D possibly matching TRBD2 (7 bases). In germline, CDR1 is KGHSH, CDR2 LQKENI. V gave up 0 bases and J gave up 0 bases, with 12 bases separating them. The length of the CDR3 is 16 residues. The CDR3 here is CASSPPGRGGSYEQYF. In DNA form, the CDR3 reads TGTGCCAGCTCACCACCTGGGAGGGGGGGCTCCTACGAGCAGTACTTC.

The chain employs TRBV3-1 (or the pseudogene TRBV3-2) and TRBJ1-1, with a possible D match to TRBD1 (5 bases). The CDR3 is made up of 15 amino acids. V was trimmed by 0 bases and J by 5 bases, leaving 13 bases between them. Germline-derived CDR1 and CDR2 are LGHDT and YNNKEL (reference sequence). Here the CDR3 reads CASSQEPRGSTEAFF. DNA for the CDR3: TGTGCCAGCAGCCAAGAACCTAGGGGAAGTACTGAAGCTTTCTTT.

V and J are TRBV19 and TRBJ2-3; TRBD2 aligns across 7 bases. The trim removed 5 bases at V and 3 bases at J, leaving 2 bases unmatched. The germline V gene has CDR1 LNHDA and CDR2 SQIVND (reference sequence). CDR3 length: 13 residues. CDR3 sequence (DNA): TGTGCCAGTAGTCAAGCGGGAACAGATACGCAGTATTTT. Amino acid sequence: CASSQAGTDTQYF.

The rearrangement uses TRBV4-2 and TRBJ1-3; D is possibly TRBD1 (6 bases). CDR1 and CDR2 (germline): LGHNA, YNFKEQ. V was trimmed by 0 bases and J by 9 bases, leaving 15 bases between them. The CDR3 is made up of 15 amino acids. CDR3 DNA: TGTGCCAGCAGCCAAGATAGGGGGATCAGAAGCACCATATATTTT. Translating it yields CASSQDRGIRSTIYF.

The chain combines TRBV2 with TRBJ1-2; tentative D call: TRBD1 (6 bases). CDR1 and CDR2 (germline): SNHLY, FYNNEI. Trimming cost V 3 bases and J 8 bases, with 7 bases left between them. This CDR3 has 11 residues. DNA of the CDR3: TGTGCCAGCAGTGATGGGGGCGGCTACACCTTC. This gives the protein CASSDGGGYTF.

The rearrangement links TRBV3-1 (or the pseudogene TRBV3-2) to TRBJ2-1, with D unclear. V gave up 5 bases and J gave up 6 bases, with 11 bases separating them. CDR1 and CDR2 (germline): LGHDT, YNNKEL (reference sequence). The CDR3 totals 13 residues. CDR3 nucleotides: TGTGCCAGCAGCTCGACTGGATCCAATGAGCAGTTCTTC. As protein: CASSSTGSNEQFF.

V usage is TRBV9 and J usage is TRBJ2-7, with 7 bases that match TRBD2. Germline values: CDR1 SGDLS, CDR2 YYNGEE. The junction had 13 bases not matched to a gene; V was cut back by 4 bases and J by 6 bases. The CDR3 consists of 15 residues. The DNA for the CDR3 is TGTGCCAGCAGCATTGAAGGGTCGGGAGGAAGCGAGCAGTACTTC. This translates into CASSIEGSGGSEQYF.

The chain employs TRBV18 and TRBJ1-5, with TRBD1 as a possible D gene (5 bases). V was shortened by 8 bases and J by 3 bases, with 14 bases between the two germline ends. Germline lookup yields CDR1 KGHSH and CDR2 LQKENI. The CDR3 is 14 residues long. CDR3 amino acids: CASGATEVNQPQHF. Here the CDR3 DNA reads TGTGCCAGCGGGGCGACTGAGGTCAATCAGCCCCAGCATTTT.